This is a list of T cell receptor beta chains from one sample in a study of T cells after yellow fever vaccination. TCRdb analysed the 5' RACE reads with MiXCR anew, one entry per CDR3 protein. In the table there are some 170,000 distinct CDR3 sequences, 9.3% of which are singletons. The material was CD8+ T cells sorted from PBMCs, obtained 45 days after the yellow fever booster vaccination. Receptors originate from a young man who received the YFV17D yellow fever vaccine. Each CDR3 is given with its conserved first and last residue. D genes are given only for firm matches. Clone size appears in some rows only: once, few, many, or a class for an expanded clone.

>TRBV4-3|few|TRBD1|TRBJ1-2
CASSQERNFGQVPNYGYTF
TGCGCCAGCAGCCAAGAACGGAATTTTGGACAGGTCCCTAACTATGGCTACACCTTC
>TRBV6-6|NA|NA|TRBJ1-2
CASSYSSGGGYGYTF
TGTGCCAGCAGTTACTCGAGCGGTGGGGGCTATGGCTACACCTTC
>TRBV16|NA|NA|TRBJ1-1
CASSQLPGVNTEAFF
TGTGCCAGCAGCCAATTGCCAGGGGTCAACACTGAAGCTTTCTTT
>TRBV11-2|NA|NA|TRBJ2-3
CASDNSPSDTQYF
TGTGCCAGCGACAATAGTCCCTCAGATACGCAGTATTTT
>TRBV5-1|medium-sized|NA|TRBJ2-3
CASSFERGTDTQYF
TGCGCCAGCAGCTTCGAACGAGGCACAGATACGCAGTATTTT
>TRBV29-1|few|NA|TRBJ2-5
CSVDGGTRGETQYF
TGCAGCGTTGACGGGGGCACCCGGGGGGAGACCCAGTACTTC
>TRBV6-5|NA|NA|TRBJ2-5
CASSYVNREETQYF
TGTGCCAGCAGTTACGTCAACAGGGAAGAGACCCAGTACTTC
>TRBV6-2/TRBV6-3|many|TRBD2|TRBJ2-7
CASSYSRFSGGSYEQYF
TGTGCCAGCAGTTACTCCCGTTTTAGCGGGGGATCCTACGAGCAGTACTTC
>TRBV24-1|many|NA|TRBJ2-3
CATSDFKASLRTDTQYF
TGTGCCACCAGTGATTTCAAGGCCAGCCTCAGGACAGATACGCAGTATTTT
>TRBV7-9|few|NA|TRBJ1-2
CASSFRPSDENYGYTF
TGTGCCAGCAGCTTCAGGCCCTCGGACGAAAACTATGGCTACACCTTC
>TRBV7-7|NA|NA|TRBJ2-5
CASSYDRSYQETQYF
TGTGCCAGCAGCTACGACAGAAGTTACCAAGAGACCCAGTACTTC
>TRBV19|few|TRBD1|TRBJ2-1
CGSTGGSYNEQFF
TGTGGGTCGACAGGGGGGTCCTACAATGAGCAGTTCTTC
>TRBV27|few|TRBD2|TRBJ2-1
CASRPAGGPDEQFF
TGTGCCAGCAGACCAGCGGGGGGGCCCGATGAGCAGTTCTTC
>TRBV7-6|NA|TRBD1|TRBJ2-7
CASTLRTGLSEQYF
TGTGCCAGCACCCTAAGGACAGGGCTTAGCGAGCAGTACTTC
>TRBV25-1|few|NA|TRBJ1-1
CASSEYQGLEAFF
TGTGCCAGCAGTGAATATCAGGGCCTTGAAGCTTTCTTT
>TRBV12-5|few|TRBD2|TRBJ2-2
CASVIGRTGELFF
TGTGCTAGTGTAATCGGGAGGACAGGGGAGCTGTTTTTT
>TRBV15|NA|NA|TRBJ2-2
CATSRDGISNTGELFF
TGTGCCACCAGCAGAGACGGGATTTCGAACACCGGGGAGCTGTTTTTT
>TRBV7-2|NA|NA|TRBJ2-5
CASSLIETQYF
TGTGCCAGCAGCTTAATTGAGACCCAGTACTTC
>TRBV4-1|few|TRBD2|TRBJ2-7
CASSQVLADYEQYF
TGCGCCAGCAGCCAAGTACTAGCGGACTACGAGCAGTACTTC
>TRBV11-2|NA|NA|TRBJ2-2
CASSPSQGTGELFF
TGTGCCAGCAGCCCCTCACAGGGAACCGGGGAGCTGTTTTTT